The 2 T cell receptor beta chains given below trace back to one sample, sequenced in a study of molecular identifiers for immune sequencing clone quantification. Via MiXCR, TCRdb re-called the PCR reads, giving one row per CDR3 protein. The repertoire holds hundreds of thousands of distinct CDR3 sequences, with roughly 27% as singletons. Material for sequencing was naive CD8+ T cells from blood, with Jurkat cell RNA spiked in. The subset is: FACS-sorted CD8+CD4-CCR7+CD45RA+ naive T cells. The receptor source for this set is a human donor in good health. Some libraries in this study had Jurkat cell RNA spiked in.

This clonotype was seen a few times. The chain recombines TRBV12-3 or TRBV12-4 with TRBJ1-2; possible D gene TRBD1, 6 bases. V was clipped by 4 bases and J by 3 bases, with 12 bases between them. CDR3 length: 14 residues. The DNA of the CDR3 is TGTGCCAGCAGTTCCCACAGGGTAGACTATGGCTACACCTTC. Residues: CASSSHRVDYGYTF.

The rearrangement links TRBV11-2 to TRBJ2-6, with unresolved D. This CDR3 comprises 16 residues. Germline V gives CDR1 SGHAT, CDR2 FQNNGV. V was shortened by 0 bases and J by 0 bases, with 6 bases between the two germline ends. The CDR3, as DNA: TGTGCCAGCAGCTTAGACCCCCTCTCTGGGGCCAACGTCCTGACTTTC. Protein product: CASSLDPLSGANVLTF.